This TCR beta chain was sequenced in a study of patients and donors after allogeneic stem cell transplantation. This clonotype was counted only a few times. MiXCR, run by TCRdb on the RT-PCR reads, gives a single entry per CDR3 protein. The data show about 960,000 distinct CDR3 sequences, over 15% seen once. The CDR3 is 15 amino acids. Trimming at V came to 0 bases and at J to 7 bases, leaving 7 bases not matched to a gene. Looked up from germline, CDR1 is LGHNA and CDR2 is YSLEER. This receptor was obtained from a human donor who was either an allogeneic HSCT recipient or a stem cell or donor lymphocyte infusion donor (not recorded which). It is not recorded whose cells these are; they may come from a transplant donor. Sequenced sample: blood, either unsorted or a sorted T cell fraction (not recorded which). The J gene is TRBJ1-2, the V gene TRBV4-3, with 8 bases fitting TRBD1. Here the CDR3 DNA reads TGCGCCAGCAGCCAAGACCACAGGGGGGCGAGTGGCTACACCTTC. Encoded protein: CASSQDHRGASGYTF.